This T cell receptor (beta chain) was identified during a study of T cells in Graves' hyperthyroidism and ophthalmopathy. Broader study findings: Blood samples included most of the expanded thyroid clonotypes exceeding 0.001.

This clonotype was recorded many times. Antigen: not known. The TCR beta CDR3 regions underwent amplification using RNA transcripts as the source. First-round RT-PCR targeting the TCR CDR3 was performed with the HTBI primer set. Using its own MiXCR run on the multiplex PCR reads, TCRdb lists one record per CDR3 protein. The repertoire consists of a few hundred thousand distinct CDR3 sequences, with about a sixth occurring once and the leading ten covering around 14%. The CDR3 length is 16 residues. Germline loops: CDR1 MNHEY, CDR2 SMNVEV (reference sequence). V was cut by 5 bases and J by 7 bases, with 20 bases left in between. The authors obtained PBMCs from roughly 9.7 ml of fresh peripheral blood.

Sequencing input: blood. The chain carries TRBV27 and TRBJ2-2, with D possibly being TRBD2 (6 bases). The receptor's source is a woman in her late teens or twenties with Graves' hyperthyroidism. The CDR3 here is CASSPLAGRIIGELFF. As DNA, the CDR3 is TGTGCCAGCAGTCCTCTGGCAGGGAGGATTATCGGGGAGCTGTTTTTT.